This T cell receptor (beta chain) is from a study of blood T cell repertoires in COVID-19. Study background: Acute and convalescent COVID-19 samples came from the United States, Italy and Spain. PBMCs, B-cell-depleted T cells, or T cells were the source of the cDNA or gDNA that made up the material.

Trimming shortened V by 6 bases and J by 0 bases, and 12 bases separated the two germline ends. Germline V lookup: CDR1 MNHEY, CDR2 SVGAGI. The length of the CDR3 is 15 residues. Authors' processing steps: Reference gene primers were amplified, and this amplification served to estimate nucleated cell counts. Produced via immunoSEQ multiplex PCR; TCRdb's table is partial and in-frame only. Clone size and V and J calls were adopted from that table, with D and trimming inferred from the DNA. Among around 180,000 clones listed, over 75% were seen once. This chain joins TRBV6-5 and TRBJ2-1; tentative D call: TRBD1 (6 bases). This receptor was taken from a man between 60 and 75 years old with acute or convalescent COVID-19. The specimen sequenced was peripheral blood. CDR3 nucleotides: TGTGCCAGCAGCGCACAGGGAAACTCCTACAATGAGCAGTTCTTC. This codes for CASSAQGNSYNEQFF.